The entry below describes one TCR beta chain. J lost 7 bases, V lost 7 bases, and 8 bases had no gene match. CDR1 is SGHRS, CDR2 YFSETQ, per germline. The CDR3 consists of 14 residues. This record belongs to a study of blood T cell repertoires in COVID-19. About the research overall: Researchers got acute and convalescent COVID-19 samples from the United States, Italy and Spain. Sources were T cells, B-cell-depleted T cells, or PBMCs; the material itself was cDNA or gDNA.

Study processing details: Amplifying reference gene primers gave estimates of nucleated cell counts. Only in-frame clones appear in the TCRdb table, and some are missing; sequencing was by immunoSEQ multiplex PCR. V, J and clone size are taken as reported in that table, and D and trimming were inferred from the DNA itself. The repertoire holds around 250,000 clones, with approximately 84% as singletons. This clonotype was obtained from a woman older than 75 with acute or convalescent COVID-19. The rearrangement joins TRBV5-1 to TRBJ2-2; 9 bases fit TRBD1. The sample taken for sequencing was peripheral blood. The CDR3 DNA reads as TGCGCCAGCCGGGGACAGGGAGCAAACGGGGAGCTGTTTTTT. Amino acids: CASRGQGANGELFF.